These T cell receptor beta chains were read from a single sample in a study of blood T cell repertoires in COVID-19. Here immunoSEQ multiplex PCR was the method, and the copy in TCRdb shows in-frame clones only, minus some. The repertoire includes 150,000 to 200,000 clones, approximately 78% of them detected once, and approximately 10% sits in the top ten. The sequenced material came from peripheral blood. The receptors shown here come from a human donor in a cohort sampled during active COVID-19. Each CDR3 is given without its conserved first and last residue. Fields, in order: J gene, clone size, V gene, CDR3 protein. For some rows the clone size is stated as once, few or many, or as a class when expanded; others skip it.

j_call: TRBJ2-3; clone_size: once; v_call: TRBV9; cdr3_aa: ASSQTSGGASDTQY
j_call: TRBJ2-3; clone_size: -; v_call: TRBV6-5; cdr3_aa: ASKLSGSTDTQY
j_call: TRBJ2-1; clone_size: -; v_call: TRBV6-5; cdr3_aa: ASRASGAREQF
j_call: TRBJ1-1; clone_size: -; v_call: TRBV3-1/TRBV3-2; cdr3_aa: ASSHKTGTVNTEAF
j_call: TRBJ2-5; clone_size: -; v_call: TRBV7-3; cdr3_aa: ASSLGGGETQY
j_call: TRBJ2-1; clone_size: -; v_call: TRBV4-1; cdr3_aa: ASSQGLAGYNEQF
j_call: TRBJ2-2; clone_size: -; v_call: TRBV12-5; cdr3_aa: ATGLAVTGELF
j_call: TRBJ2-1; clone_size: few; v_call: TRBV27; cdr3_aa: ASSLRDPGDEQF
j_call: TRBJ2-7; clone_size: once; v_call: TRBV30; cdr3_aa: AWSVKYEQY
j_call: TRBJ2-5; clone_size: -; v_call: TRBV30; cdr3_aa: AQEAQGQETQY
j_call: TRBJ2-7; clone_size: -; v_call: TRBV6-2/TRBV6-3; cdr3_aa: ASSYGVSYEQY
j_call: TRBJ1-1; clone_size: few; v_call: TRBV5-1; cdr3_aa: ASRTGKGTEAF
j_call: TRBJ2-4; clone_size: -; v_call: TRBV28; cdr3_aa: ASSSQQGGAKNIQY
j_call: TRBJ1-2; clone_size: -; v_call: TRBV15; cdr3_aa: ATSKPGERSGYT
j_call: TRBJ1-1; clone_size: -; v_call: TRBV27; cdr3_aa: ASSAAQGVTEAF
j_call: TRBJ2-2; clone_size: once; v_call: TRBV28; cdr3_aa: ASSSPSGIGTGELF
j_call: TRBJ2-5; clone_size: -; v_call: TRBV3-1/TRBV3-2; cdr3_aa: ASLLTSGDQETQY
j_call: TRBJ2-1; clone_size: -; v_call: TRBV6-5; cdr3_aa: ASSYDRGYEQF
j_call: TRBJ1-2; clone_size: -; v_call: TRBV7-8; cdr3_aa: ASSLGGGEYGYT
j_call: TRBJ2-3; clone_size: -; v_call: TRBV28; cdr3_aa: ASSPGQGRDTQY
j_call: TRBJ2-5; clone_size: -; v_call: TRBV14; cdr3_aa: ASSQGLQETQY
j_call: TRBJ2-5; clone_size: -; v_call: TRBV7-3; cdr3_aa: ASSLLAGGPQTQY
j_call: TRBJ2-3; clone_size: -; v_call: TRBV27; cdr3_aa: ASSPRGGRGAGTDTQY
j_call: TRBJ1-5; clone_size: few; v_call: TRBV7-7; cdr3_aa: ASSLEGEGTNQPQH
j_call: TRBJ1-4; clone_size: -; v_call: TRBV6-6; cdr3_aa: ASSYSTASPNEKLF
j_call: TRBJ2-7; clone_size: -; v_call: TRBV18; cdr3_aa: ASSPPQEAVYEQY
j_call: TRBJ2-1; clone_size: -; v_call: TRBV7-9; cdr3_aa: ASSLNDRENNEQF
j_call: TRBJ2-7; clone_size: few; v_call: TRBV7-8; cdr3_aa: ASSLGGQGAGEQY
j_call: TRBJ1-5; clone_size: -; v_call: TRBV6-2/TRBV6-3; cdr3_aa: ASTPRDWGNQPQH
j_call: TRBJ1-6; clone_size: -; v_call: TRBV3-1/TRBV3-2; cdr3_aa: ASSPRDRNSPLH
j_call: TRBJ2-3; clone_size: -; v_call: TRBV7-2; cdr3_aa: ASSLEAGTSTDTQY
j_call: TRBJ2-7; clone_size: -; v_call: TRBV5-6; cdr3_aa: ASSVTGGPVYYEQY
j_call: TRBJ2-3; clone_size: few; v_call: TRBV7-9; cdr3_aa: ASSLTVGATDTQY
j_call: TRBJ1-2; clone_size: -; v_call: TRBV6-5; cdr3_aa: ASSYSRGGYGYT
j_call: TRBJ2-6; clone_size: -; v_call: TRBV5-6; cdr3_aa: ASSPGQGARLSGANVLT
j_call: TRBJ2-3; clone_size: -; v_call: TRBV3-1/TRBV3-2; cdr3_aa: ASSQVFMGLADTTDTQY
j_call: TRBJ2-3; clone_size: -; v_call: TRBV19; cdr3_aa: ASSIGGGADTQY
j_call: TRBJ2-2; clone_size: once; v_call: TRBV7-9; cdr3_aa: ASSLAGANTGELF
j_call: TRBJ2-5; clone_size: -; v_call: TRBV27; cdr3_aa: ASSPPGLETQY